Following are 3 T cell receptor beta chains from one sample sequenced in a study of blood T cell repertoires in COVID-19. Using immunoSEQ multiplex PCR, the repertoire was profiled, and TCRdb retains in-frame clones only, with some absent. The data contain 250,000 or so clones, approximately 85% of them singletons. What was sequenced was PBMCs or T cells enriched from blood (not recorded which). Source of these receptors: a woman in her 50s who had been exposed to COVID-19.

Turning to this clone: This sample also contains other DNA sequences that code for the same CDR3. J is TRBJ1-1 and V is TRBV2, with D unclear. The V and J ends lost 8 bases and 0 bases respectively, with 7 bases between them. Germline assignment: CDR1 SNHLY and CDR2 FYNNEI. The CDR3 covers 12 residues. For the CDR3, the DNA is TGTGCCAGCGGGCAGCTGAACACTGAAGCTTTCTTT. This translates into CASGQLNTEAFF. The entire variable domain, with the rest obtained from reference TRBV2 and TRBJ1-1, is as follows: EPEVTQTPSHQVTQMGQEVILRCVPISNHLYFYWYRQILGQKVEFLVSFYNNEISEKSEIFDDQFSVERPDGSNFTLKIRSTKLEDSAMYFCASGQLNTEAFFGQGTRLTVV.

This chain uses TRBV27 with TRBJ2-7; TRBD1 aligns across 9 bases. Germline V gene sequence: CDR1 MNHEY, CDR2 SMNVEV (reference sequence). Losses at the gene ends were 2 bases for V and 6 bases for J; bases not matched to a gene: 11. The CDR3 is made up of 16 amino acids. CDR3 sequence: CASSLDQLQGAGEQYF. In DNA, the CDR3 is TGTGCCAGCAGTTTAGACCAATTACAGGGGGCGGGCGAGCAGTACTTC.

V and J are TRBV5-4 and TRBJ2-2; the D is unclear. The CDR3 length is 15 residues. CDR1 SGHNT and CDR2 YYREEE come from the germline V gene (reference sequence). Trimming shortened V by 2 bases and J by 0 bases, and 8 bases separated the two germline ends. The CDR3 bases are TGTGCCAGCAGCTTTGGCGGAACGAACACCGGGGAGCTGTTTTTT. This gives the protein CASSFGGTNTGELFF.